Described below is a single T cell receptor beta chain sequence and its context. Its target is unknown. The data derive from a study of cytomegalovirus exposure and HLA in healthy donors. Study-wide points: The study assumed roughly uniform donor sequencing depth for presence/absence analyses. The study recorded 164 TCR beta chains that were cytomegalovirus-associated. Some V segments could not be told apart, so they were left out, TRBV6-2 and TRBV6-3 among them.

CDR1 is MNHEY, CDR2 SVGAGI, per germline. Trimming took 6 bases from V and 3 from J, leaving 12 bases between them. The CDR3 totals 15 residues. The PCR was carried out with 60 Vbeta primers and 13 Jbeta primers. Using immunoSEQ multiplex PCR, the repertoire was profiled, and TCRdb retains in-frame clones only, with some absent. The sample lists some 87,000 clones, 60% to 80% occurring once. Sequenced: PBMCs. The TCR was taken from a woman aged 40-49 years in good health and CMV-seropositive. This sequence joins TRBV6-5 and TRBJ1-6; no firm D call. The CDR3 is CASRLTGSYNSPLHF. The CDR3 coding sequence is TGTGCCAGCAGGTTAACCGGGAGCTATAATTCACCCCTCCACTTT.